The T cell receptor beta chain under discussion was sequenced for a study of T-cell reconstitution after alpha-beta-depleted transplantation in children. Study results and caveats: At the one-year point after transplant, T-cell counts and TCRbeta diversity were found to come mostly from T cells that had been newly produced. Alpha-beta T cells present about two months after transplant were reported to originate from several hundred expanded graft clones.

The V gene lost 6 bases and the J gene lost 1 base, with 17 bases spanning the gap. Germline values: CDR1 LGHDT, CDR2 YNNKEL (reference sequence). This CDR3 has 16 residues. As concerns this clonotype: Its antigen is unidentified.

Preparing the TCRbeta library involved the use of unique molecular identifiers. TCRdb redid the calling of the PCR reads with MiXCR, one entry per CDR3 protein. Of about 300,000 distinct CDR3 sequences detected, almost 8% appear once; the ten largest clones hold around 10%. The receptor's source is a female patient aged 2-9 years who had a stem cell transplant for Fanconi anemia, so the T cells may come from the graft donor. This chain uses TRBV3-1 with TRBJ2-3; D is possibly TRBD1 or TRBD2 (6 bases each). Sequencing used peripheral blood, obtained 360 days after TCRalphabeta/CD19-depleted stem cell transplant. The CDR3 nucleotides read TGTGCCAGCAGACAAATTGGGGGGCCTCGCACAGATACGCAGTATTTT. This translates into CASRQIGGPRTDTQYF.